The clone carrying this T cell receptor (beta chain) was seen more than once but under ten times. Its antigen is still unknown. TCRdb called the 5' RACE reads again in MiXCR, with one record for every CDR3 protein. The data contain 220,000 or so distinct CDR3 sequences, roughly 7% of them seen just once; the ten biggest clones take up 3.6%. The data stem from a study of identical twins. Overall study findings and caveats: Beta clonotypes that were abundant in cord blood contained fewer insertions, a pattern absent from memory repertoires.

The CDR3 contains 15 residues. The V and J ends lost 7 bases and 1 base respectively, with 13 bases between them. These same data were also listed under a study on yellow fever vaccine responses in identical twins. As that study records: Reported findings indicate that twins' vaccine T cell responses seemed partially convergent, partially personalized.

The source of this sequence is a young woman in good health. Sequenced sample: memory (CD45RO+) T cells sorted from blood. The chain recombines TRBV12-3 or TRBV12-4 with TRBJ2-2; no firm D call. The CDR3 nucleotides are TGTGCCAGCACCCCCGGCCTCTGGAACACCGGGGAGCTGTTTTTT. Protein sequence: CASTPGLWNTGELFF.